Below, one T cell receptor beta chain is given with its context. Its specificity is not known. The data originate from a study of cytomegalovirus exposure and HLA in healthy donors. Separate from the approximately 670-subject first cohort, the approximately 120-subject validation cohort was the one that the donors belonged to. V lost 2 bases, J lost 2 bases, and 7 bases lay in between. CDR3 size: 14 residues. The V gene's germline CDR1 is MNHEY and CDR2 SMNVEV (reference sequence). Whole-study findings and limits: Reportedly, cytomegalovirus status was diagnosed with high sensitivity and specificity.

Produced via immunoSEQ multiplex PCR; TCRdb's table is partial and in-frame only. The data show fewer than 250,000 clones, approximately 83% seen once. The chain uses TRBV27 and TRBJ1-5; TRBD1 is a possible D gene (5 bases). Sequenced: PBMCs. This clonotype was obtained from a woman under 40 in good health and CMV-seropositive. CDR3 nucleotide sequence: TGTGCCAGCAGTTTAGGAGGGGGCAATCAGCCCCAGCATTTT. Translation: CASSLGGGNQPQHF.